These T cell receptor beta chains were read from a single sample in a study of cytomegalovirus exposure and HLA in healthy donors. Assay: immunoSEQ multiplex PCR; the TCRdb copy retains only in-frame clones and omits some. The data contain roughly 300,000 clones, approximately 90% of them singletons. Sequenced: PBMCs. These receptors originate from a man in his forties or fifties in good health and CMV-seropositive. The CDR3 runs from the conserved cysteine through the conserved F or W. D genes are given only for firm matches. Clone size is given for some rows only: seen once, a few or many times, or a class if the clone is expanded.

TRBV9	NA	TRBJ2-2	NA	CASSVVTDLLSGELFF	TGTGCCAGCAGCGTAGTAACAGACCTTTTAAGCGGGGAGCTGTTTTTT
TRBV27	NA	TRBJ2-1	NA	CASSLGADEQFF	TGTGCCAGCAGTTTGGGGGCAGATGAGCAGTTCTTC
TRBV30	NA	TRBJ2-7	NA	CALRTDSSLPYEQYF	TGTGCCTTAAGGACGGACTCCAGTTTACCCTACGAGCAGTACTTC
TRBV7-2	NA	TRBJ1-1	NA	CASSLAQNTEAFF	TGTGCCAGCAGCTTAGCCCAGAACACTGAAGCTTTCTTT
TRBV4-1	NA	TRBJ1-4	NA	CASSQPFGVTGEKLFF	TGCGCCAGCAGCCAACCCTTTGGGGTAACGGGAGAAAAACTGTTTTTT
TRBV28	NA	TRBJ1-1	NA	CASSRQAVGGTFF	TGTGCCAGCAGTCGACAAGCGGTAGGTGGAACTTTCTTT
TRBV10-2	few	TRBJ1-4	TRBD1	CASSATGGNEKLFF	TGCGCCAGCAGTGCCACAGGGGGAAATGAAAAACTGTTTTTT
TRBV7-6	NA	TRBJ2-1	NA	CASSSTFAGASGIYNEQFF	TGTGCCAGCAGCTCAACCTTTGCAGGGGCTAGCGGTATTTACAATGAGCAGTTCTTC
TRBV7-8	NA	TRBJ2-3	TRBD2	CASSLVAGTSGGAQDTQYF	TGTGCCAGCAGCTTAGTGGCCGGGACTAGCGGGGGGGCCCAGGATACGCAGTATTTT
TRBV12-5	NA	TRBJ1-5	NA	CASALGVTGNQPQHF	TGTGCTAGTGCCTTAGGGGTGACGGGCAATCAGCCCCAGCATTTT
TRBV11-1	once	TRBJ2-7	NA	CASSSPGVAYEQYF	TGTGCCAGCAGCTCCCCCGGGGTGGCCTACGAGCAGTACTTC
TRBV10-1	NA	TRBJ2-7	TRBD2	CASSEHAGGPVRSHEQYF	TGCGCCAGCAGTGAGCACGCGGGAGGGCCGGTAAGATCCCACGAGCAGTACTTC
TRBV6-6	NA	TRBJ2-3	NA	CASSYTETDTQYF	TGTGCCAGCAGTTACACTGAAACAGATACGCAGTATTTT
TRBV11-3	NA	TRBJ2-1	NA	CASSLSPYNEQFF	TGTGCCAGCAGCTTATCCCCATACAATGAGCAGTTCTTC
TRBV7-2	NA	TRBJ2-1	NA	CASSYRENSYNEQFF	TGTGCCAGCAGCTACAGGGAGAACTCCTACAATGAGCAGTTCTTC
TRBV7-6	NA	TRBJ2-3	TRBD2	CASSPLSLAGVTQYF	TGTGCCAGCAGCCCTCTGTCCCTAGCGGGAGTTACGCAGTATTTT
TRBV10-3	NA	TRBJ2-1	TRBD2	CAISPDRAGALDEQFF	TGTGCCATCAGTCCTGATCGAGCGGGAGCGCTGGATGAGCAGTTCTTC
TRBV28	NA	TRBJ2-3	NA	CASSPGTPPRDTQYF	TGTGCCAGCAGTCCCGGGACTCCGCCTAGAGATACGCAGTATTTT
TRBV2	NA	TRBJ1-5	NA	CASGATRSNQPQHF	TGTGCCAGCGGCGCGACACGTAGCAATCAGCCCCAGCATTTT
TRBV7-2	NA	TRBJ2-2	NA	CASSPSGGSNTGELFF	TGTGCCAGCAGTCCAAGCGGCGGGTCGAACACCGGGGAGCTGTTTTTT
TRBV15	NA	TRBJ2-2	TRBD2	CATSATGGVNTGELFF	TGTGCCACCAGCGCGACCGGGGGGGTGAACACCGGGGAGCTGTTTTTT
TRBV21-1	NA	TRBJ1-1	NA	CASSKPHRTGGTEAFF	TGTGCCAGCAGCAAACCCCACCGGACAGGTGGCACTGAAGCTTTCTTT
TRBV28	NA	TRBJ1-4	NA	CASSLPGRSSNEKLFF	TGTGCCAGCAGCCTGCCCGGGAGGTCATCTAATGAAAAACTGTTTTTT
TRBV7-9	NA	TRBJ1-5	TRBD1	CSSSLAGGGSNQPQHF	TGTTCCAGCAGCTTAGCAGGGGGAGGGAGCAATCAGCCCCAGCATTTT
TRBV18	NA	TRBJ2-1	NA	CASSPSPRGEQFF	TGTGCCAGCTCACCCTCCCCCAGGGGCGAGCAGTTCTTC
TRBV5-1	NA	TRBJ2-2	TRBD1	CASSSTDRGRTGELFF	TGCGCCAGCAGCTCCACGGACAGGGGTCGCACCGGGGAGCTGTTTTTT
TRBV7-9	NA	TRBJ2-3	NA	CSSSFRDTLGTQYF	TGTTCCAGCAGCTTTCGGGACACCCTGGGTACGCAGTATTTT
TRBV19	NA	TRBJ2-1	NA	CASSRGTVSNEQFF	TGTGCCAGTAGTCGCGGGACGGTATCCAATGAGCAGTTCTTC
TRBV4-1	NA	TRBJ2-6	NA	CASSHPTGSGANVLTF	TGCGCCAGCAGCCATCCCACAGGGTCGGGGGCCAACGTCCTGACTTTC
TRBV19	NA	TRBJ2-3	TRBD2	CASSMGLAGVTDTQYF	TGTGCCAGTAGTATGGGACTAGCGGGAGTCACAGATACGCAGTATTTT
TRBV4-1	NA	TRBJ1-1	NA	CASSPAGDTEAFF	TGCGCCAGCAGCCCGGCCGGGGACACTGAAGCTTTCTTT
TRBV5-1	NA	TRBJ2-3	NA	CASSLAPSDTQYF	TGCGCCAGCAGCTTGGCCCCCTCAGATACGCAGTATTTT
TRBV6-5	NA	TRBJ1-5	TRBD1	CASSRQGQKQPQHF	TGTGCCAGCAGCAGACAGGGCCAAAAGCAGCCCCAGCATTTT
TRBV7-8	NA	TRBJ1-1	NA	CASVMGDIKAFF	TGTGCCAGCGTAATGGGAGATATCAAAGCTTTCTTT
TRBV4-2	once	TRBJ1-2	NA	CASSQGSQGRRYGYTF	TGTGCCAGCAGCCAAGGTAGCCAGGGAAGAAGGTATGGCTACACCTTC
TRBV7-2	NA	TRBJ1-5	NA	CASSSQGYQPQHF	TGTGCCAGCAGCTCGCAGGGGTATCAGCCCCAGCATTTT
TRBV7-9	NA	TRBJ2-1	TRBD2	CASSGTSGRGEQFF	TGTGCCAGCAGCGGGACTAGCGGAAGGGGTGAGCAGTTCTTC
TRBV27	NA	TRBJ2-2	TRBD2	CASRGAGTTGELFF	TGTGCCAGCAGAGGAGCGGGAACCACCGGGGAGCTGTTTTTT
TRBV29-1	NA	TRBJ2-4	NA	CSVWEDRAKNIQYF	TGCAGCGTTTGGGAGGATAGAGCCAAAAACATTCAGTACTTC
TRBV5-8	NA	TRBJ2-7	NA	CASTLGNSYEQYF	TGTGCCAGCACCCTCGGGAACAGCTACGAGCAGTACTTC
TRBV29-1	NA	TRBJ2-3	NA	CSVEPTGGSTDTQYF	TGCAGCGTTGAGCCGACCGGGGGTAGCACAGATACGCAGTATTTT
TRBV19	NA	TRBJ2-7	TRBD1	CASSSRDRGSDEQYF	TGTGCCAGTAGTTCCCGGGACAGGGGGTCGGACGAGCAGTACTTC
TRBV19	NA	TRBJ2-7	NA	CASSITHSYEQYF	TGTGCCAGTAGTATAACACATTCCTACGAGCAGTACTTC
TRBV29-1	NA	TRBJ2-2	NA	CSVAEGRGTGELFF	TGCAGCGTTGCAGAGGGTCGGGGCACCGGGGAGCTGTTTTTT
TRBV9	NA	TRBJ2-1	NA	CASSVGGYVDNEQFF	TGTGCCAGCAGCGTAGGGGGCTATGTGGACAATGAGCAGTTCTTC
TRBV6-5	NA	TRBJ1-1	NA	CASSYSDSRVTEAFF	TGTGCCAGCAGTTATTCGGACAGTCGGGTCACTGAAGCTTTCTTT
TRBV5-1	NA	TRBJ1-2	NA	CASSLVGAAGYTF	TGCGCCAGCAGCTTGGTAGGGGCGGCTGGCTACACCTTC
TRBV10-1	once	TRBJ2-2	NA	CASSRAGNTGELFF	TGCGCCAGCTCTCGGGCGGGTAACACCGGGGAGCTGTTTTTT
TRBV29-1	NA	TRBJ2-3	NA	CSPRLGAADTQYF	TGCAGCCCTCGATTAGGAGCGGCAGATACGCAGTATTTT
TRBV6-5	NA	TRBJ1-3	NA	CASRPLNSGNTIYF	TGTGCCAGCAGGCCACTCAACTCTGGAAACACCATATATTTT
TRBV27	NA	TRBJ2-2	NA	CASRSVDEGELFF	TGTGCCAGCAGAAGCGTCGATGAAGGGGAGCTGTTTTTT
TRBV27	NA	TRBJ2-7	TRBD1	CASSLGQVYYEQYF	TGTGCCAGCAGCCTCGGACAGGTATACTACGAGCAGTACTTC
TRBV7-9	NA	TRBJ2-7	TRBD1	CASSLATGGLGYEQYF	TGTGCCAGCAGCTTAGCAACAGGGGGGCTCGGCTACGAGCAGTACTTC
TRBV29-1	NA	TRBJ2-7	TRBD2	CSVERTSERGTYEQYF	TGCAGCGTTGAAAGGACTAGCGAACGAGGGACCTACGAGCAGTACTTC
TRBV13	NA	TRBJ2-3	TRBD2	CASSSLAGGSSADTQYF	TGTGCCAGCAGCTCTTTAGCGGGAGGCTCCTCCGCAGATACGCAGTATTTT